Listed below are T cell receptor beta chains from one sample, sequenced in a study of shared clonotypes between healthy human individuals. Sequencing used immunoSEQ multiplex PCR; TCRdb keeps in-frame clones, though not all of them. The data contain nearly 750,000 clones, over 55% of them singletons. Material: memory CD4+ T cells sorted from blood. These receptors were obtained from a woman between 25 and 40 years old in good health. Each CDR3 is given with its conserved first and last residue. D genes are given only for firm matches. A clone size is listed for some rows: how often the clone was seen (once, few, many), or a class if it is expanded.

d_gene	len	abundance	j_gene	v_gene	CDR3nt	CDR3aa
.	15	.	TRBJ1-2	TRBV7-2	TGTGCCAGCAGCTTGTCCCAGGGGACTAACTATGGCTACACCTTC	CASSLSQGTNYGYTF
TRBD1	17	.	TRBJ2-3	TRBV11-2	TGTGCCAGCAGCTTATTACACTTCGGGACAGACACAGATACGCAGTATTTT	CASSLLHFGTDTDTQYF
TRBD2	15	many	TRBJ2-7	TRBV7-9	TGTGCCAGCAGTCACGGGACTAGCGGGAGGGTGGAGCAGTACTTC	CASSHGTSGRVEQYF
.	13	.	TRBJ1-2	TRBV4-2	TGTGCCAGCAGCAACGACGGGAGCGGTGGCTACACCTTC	CASSNDGSGGYTF
.	15	.	TRBJ2-5	TRBV4-1	TGCGCCAGCAGCCAAGGGTCCAGCACACAAGAGACCCAGTACTTC	CASSQGSSTQETQYF
.	12	.	TRBJ2-7	TRBV11-2	TGTGCCAGCTCTAGGGGCGGCTCGGAGCAGTACTTC	CASSRGGSEQYF
.	13	once	TRBJ1-2	TRBV7-3	TGTGCCAGCAGCTTCAACGGCAGGGATGGCTACACCTTC	CASSFNGRDGYTF
.	12	.	TRBJ2-1	TRBV29-1	TGCAGCGTTGAAGATCAGGTAGTCGAGCAGTTCTTC	CSVEDQVVEQFF
.	11	.	TRBJ2-5	TRBV6-5	TGTGCCAGCACCCAAGGCAGGTCTCAGTACTTC	CASTQGRSQYF
.	16	.	TRBJ2-2	TRBV15	TGTGCCACCAGCAGCCCGGGACACCCGTTCGCCGGGGAGCTGTTTTTT	CATSSPGHPFAGELFF
.	11	.	TRBJ2-7	TRBV5-6	TGTGCCAGCAGCACCCACTACGAGCAGTACTTC	CASSTHYEQYF
.	14	.	TRBJ1-1	TRBV27	TGTGCCAGCAGCCCCTTCAGGGTTAACACTGAAGCTTTCTTT	CASSPFRVNTEAFF
.	13	few	TRBJ2-1	TRBV5-1	TGCGCCGACGGGGGCATAGGCGACAATGAGCAGTTCTTC	CADGGIGDNEQFF